Described below is a single TCR beta chain sequence and its context. The antigen is not known. The sample is drawn from a study of blood T cells in healthy people across ages. A sample-barcoded 5' primer and a J-beta primer mix were used in a second PCR of about 7 to 12 cycles. Each CDR3 protein gets one entry after TCRdb re-called the 5' RACE reads with MiXCR. This sample carries roughly 900,000 distinct CDR3 sequences, around 28% of them seen once, and the ten largest clones take approximately 15%. In germline, CDR1 is SGHAT, CDR2 FQNNGV. The V end lost 5 bases, the J end lost 6 bases, and 22 bases lay between the germline ends. The CDR3 length is 17 residues. The study, taken as a whole, reports: Estimates based on one million T cells were treated as lower bounds. Older individuals had lower TCR beta diversity per million T cells (the decline was roughly linear).

The chain recombines TRBV11-2 with TRBJ1-4; D unresolved. The clonotype comes from a woman older than 75 in good health. Sequenced sample: blood. The CDR3, as DNA: TGTGCCAGCAGCCCCCGGGCCGGGCCAGGACGGCATGAAAAACTGTTTTTT. Translating it yields CASSPRAGPGRHEKLFF. The full variable domain, its missing parts supplied by reference TRBV11-2 and TRBJ1-4, is EAGVAQSPRYKIIEKRQSVAFWCNPISGHATLYWYQQILGQGPKLLIQFQNNGVVDDSQLPKDRFSAERLKGVDSTLKIQPAKLEDSAVYLCASSPRAGPGRHEKLFFGSGTQLSVL.